Listed below are T cell receptor beta chains from one sample, sequenced in a study of T cells in Graves' hyperthyroidism and ophthalmopathy. TCRdb recomputed calls from the multiplex PCR reads with MiXCR, one row per CDR3 protein. The sample lists hundreds of thousands of distinct CDR3 sequences, roughly a third occurring once. Material for sequencing was blood. These receptor sequences come from a woman between 40 and 50 years old with Graves' hyperthyroidism. The CDR3 runs from the conserved cysteine through the conserved F or W. Fields, in order: clone size, V gene, J gene, D gene, CDR3 DNA, CDR3 protein. The D gene is left open where the match is weak. Where a row states a size, it is once, few, many or the class of an expanded clone; other rows omit it.

abundance: few
v_gene: TRBV20-1
j_gene: TRBJ1-1
d_gene: NA
CDR3nt: TGCAGTGCTAGAGATAGAGGGGCAGGAGAAGCTTTCTTT
CDR3aa: CSARDRGAGEAFF

abundance: NA
v_gene: TRBV19
j_gene: TRBJ1-6
d_gene: NA
CDR3nt: TGTGCCAGCGCTGGGACCGGTAATTCACCCCTCCACTTT
CDR3aa: CASAGTGNSPLHF

abundance: NA
v_gene: TRBV5-6
j_gene: TRBJ1-1
d_gene: NA
CDR3nt: TGTGCCAGCAGCTTGAATCGAGGGAATTTCGCTGAAGCTTTCTTT
CDR3aa: CASSLNRGNFAEAFF

abundance: many
v_gene: TRBV11-2
j_gene: TRBJ1-3
d_gene: NA
CDR3nt: TGTGCCAGCAGCTTAAGCGTTGGCTCTGGAAACACCATATATTTT
CDR3aa: CASSLSVGSGNTIYF

abundance: NA
v_gene: TRBV11-2
j_gene: TRBJ2-3
d_gene: TRBD2
CDR3nt: TGTGCCAGCAGGCAATCCCCTAGCGGCTCGGATACGCAGTATTTT
CDR3aa: CASRQSPSGSDTQYF

abundance: NA
v_gene: TRBV5-4
j_gene: TRBJ1-2
d_gene: TRBD1
CDR3nt: TGCGCCAGCAGCCTCCTCGAGACAGGGGGTTATGGCTACACCTTC
CDR3aa: CASSLLETGGYGYTF

abundance: many
v_gene: TRBV15
j_gene: TRBJ1-5
d_gene: TRBD1
CDR3nt: TGTGCCACCAGCAAGAGGGGGCTAAGTCAGCCCCAGCATTTT
CDR3aa: CATSKRGLSQPQHF

abundance: few
v_gene: TRBV9
j_gene: TRBJ1-2
d_gene: NA
CDR3nt: TGTGCCAGCAGCGCGGACAGCTATGGCTACACCTTC
CDR3aa: CASSADSYGYTF

abundance: many
v_gene: TRBV29-1
j_gene: TRBJ1-3
d_gene: NA
CDR3nt: TGCAGCGTTGAACATGGCACGTCCGGGGACACCATATATTTT
CDR3aa: CSVEHGTSGDTIYF

abundance: many
v_gene: TRBV19
j_gene: TRBJ1-1
d_gene: NA
CDR3nt: TGTGCCAGTAGTATAGGCGGTAGTAGTGAAGCTTTCTTT
CDR3aa: CASSIGGSSEAFF

abundance: many
v_gene: TRBV5-4
j_gene: TRBJ1-1
d_gene: TRBD1
CDR3nt: TGTGCCAGCAGCTATAGACAGGGTGAGACTGAAGCTTTCTTT
CDR3aa: CASSYRQGETEAFF

abundance: NA
v_gene: TRBV28
j_gene: TRBJ2-2
d_gene: NA
CDR3nt: TGTGCCAGCAGTTATAGTCGTGTACCCGGGGAGCTGTTTTTT
CDR3aa: CASSYSRVPGELFF

abundance: NA
v_gene: TRBV7-2
j_gene: TRBJ2-7
d_gene: TRBD1
CDR3nt: TGTGCCAGCAGTACTGCCCAGGGGGCGCCTTACGAGCAGTACTTC
CDR3aa: CASSTAQGAPYEQYF

abundance: few
v_gene: TRBV2
j_gene: TRBJ2-1
d_gene: TRBD2
CDR3nt: TGTGCCAGCAGTGGGACTAGCGGGAGCCACAATGAGCAGTTCTTC
CDR3aa: CASSGTSGSHNEQFF

abundance: many
v_gene: TRBV7-9
j_gene: TRBJ1-1
d_gene: NA
CDR3nt: TGTGCCAGCAGCTTAGCCGACAAATACACTGAAGCTTTCTTT
CDR3aa: CASSLADKYTEAFF

abundance: NA
v_gene: TRBV10-1
j_gene: TRBJ1-5
d_gene: TRBD1
CDR3nt: TGCGCCAGCAGTGAGGTTGACAGGGGGGTTCTCAATCAGCCCCAGCATTTT
CDR3aa: CASSEVDRGVLNQPQHF

abundance: many
v_gene: TRBV2
j_gene: TRBJ1-1
d_gene: NA
CDR3nt: TGTGCCAGCAATCTAATGGGAAAACTGAACACTGAAGCTTTCTTT
CDR3aa: CASNLMGKLNTEAFF

abundance: many
v_gene: TRBV7-3
j_gene: TRBJ1-6
d_gene: TRBD1
CDR3nt: TGTGCCAGCAGCTCATCCGGGACAGGAAGCTCACCCCTCCACTTT
CDR3aa: CASSSSGTGSSPLHF

abundance: many
v_gene: TRBV20-1
j_gene: TRBJ1-2
d_gene: NA
CDR3nt: TGCAGTGCTCCTCACAGGGTTGGCTATGGCTACACCTTC
CDR3aa: CSAPHRVGYGYTF

abundance: once
v_gene: TRBV19
j_gene: TRBJ2-1
d_gene: TRBD2
CDR3nt: TGTGCCAGTACTCCGAGTGAAGCGGGGGGGTCTCAGTTCTTC
CDR3aa: CASTPSEAGGSQFF

abundance: NA
v_gene: TRBV4-3
j_gene: TRBJ1-4
d_gene: NA
CDR3nt: TGCGCCAGCAGCCGACGGGGACGCCTAGGAGATGAAAAACTGTTTTTT
CDR3aa: CASSRRGRLGDEKLFF

abundance: few
v_gene: TRBV4-1
j_gene: TRBJ2-5
d_gene: NA
CDR3nt: TGCGCCAGCAGCCAAGATGGAGGGTGGGGAGAGACCCAGTACTTC
CDR3aa: CASSQDGGWGETQYF

abundance: NA
v_gene: TRBV20-1
j_gene: TRBJ2-6
d_gene: TRBD1
CDR3nt: TGCAGTGCTAGCGTTCTAGGGACAGGGTCTTCTGGGGCCAACGTCCTGACTTTC
CDR3aa: CSASVLGTGSSGANVLTF

abundance: few
v_gene: TRBV6-5
j_gene: TRBJ2-7
d_gene: TRBD1
CDR3nt: TGTGCCAGCAGTTACTCGAGGGGGCTGGACGAGCAGTACTTC
CDR3aa: CASSYSRGLDEQYF

abundance: few
v_gene: TRBV6-5
j_gene: TRBJ1-1
d_gene: NA
CDR3nt: TGTGCCAGCAATGAACCGGGGGGAGAGGATGAAGCTTTCTTT
CDR3aa: CASNEPGGEDEAFF

abundance: NA
v_gene: TRBV29-1
j_gene: TRBJ2-7
d_gene: TRBD1
CDR3nt: TGCAGCGTTGAAGGCCGACCGGGACAGGGGTCGTACGAGCAGTACTTC
CDR3aa: CSVEGRPGQGSYEQYF

abundance: many
v_gene: TRBV12-3/TRBV12-4
j_gene: TRBJ2-6
d_gene: NA
CDR3nt: TGTGCCAGCAGTTCCACGGTTGGGGCCAACGTCCTGACTTTC
CDR3aa: CASSSTVGANVLTF

abundance: NA
v_gene: TRBV7-2
j_gene: TRBJ2-3
d_gene: NA
CDR3nt: TGTGCCAGCAGCTTAGCAGGGGAAATCCTAAGAACGCAGTATTTT
CDR3aa: CASSLAGEILRTQYF

abundance: many
v_gene: TRBV20-1
j_gene: TRBJ1-6
d_gene: NA
CDR3nt: TGCAGTGCTAGGGCGACGGCAAATTCACCCCTCCACTTT
CDR3aa: CSARATANSPLHF

abundance: few
v_gene: TRBV4-1
j_gene: TRBJ1-5
d_gene: NA
CDR3nt: TGCGCCAGCAGCCAGGGGTGGAAAGATCAGCCCCAGCATTTT
CDR3aa: CASSQGWKDQPQHF

abundance: few
v_gene: TRBV19
j_gene: TRBJ1-5
d_gene: NA
CDR3nt: TGTGCCAGTACAGTGGCGGGGGAAACAAGCAATCAGCCCCAGCATTTT
CDR3aa: CASTVAGETSNQPQHF

abundance: many
v_gene: TRBV24-1
j_gene: TRBJ1-5
d_gene: TRBD1
CDR3nt: TGTGCCACCAGTGGAGGGGGCGGCAATCAGCCCCAGCATTTT
CDR3aa: CATSGGGGNQPQHF

abundance: NA
v_gene: TRBV10-3
j_gene: TRBJ2-7
d_gene: TRBD1
CDR3nt: TGTGCCATCAGGGCTTCACAGGGGACAGGGACCTACGAGCAGTACTTC
CDR3aa: CAIRASQGTGTYEQYF

abundance: many
v_gene: TRBV5-1
j_gene: TRBJ2-7
d_gene: TRBD1
CDR3nt: TGCGCCAGCTCGAGGGACAGGCCAGGCGAGCAGTACTTC
CDR3aa: CASSRDRPGEQYF

abundance: NA
v_gene: TRBV6-5
j_gene: TRBJ2-3
d_gene: NA
CDR3nt: TGTGCCAGCAGTTACGGGGACAGCACAGATACGCAGTATTTT
CDR3aa: CASSYGDSTDTQYF

abundance: few
v_gene: TRBV12-3/TRBV12-4
j_gene: TRBJ1-3
d_gene: NA
CDR3nt: TGTGCCAGCAGGGGGACACTACACTCTGGAAACACCATATATTTT
CDR3aa: CASRGTLHSGNTIYF

abundance: NA
v_gene: TRBV12-3/TRBV12-4
j_gene: TRBJ1-2
d_gene: TRBD1
CDR3nt: TGTGCCAGCAGCCAACCCAAGGGACAGGGAATCTATGGCTACACCTTC
CDR3aa: CASSQPKGQGIYGYTF

abundance: once
v_gene: TRBV6-6
j_gene: TRBJ1-1
d_gene: TRBD1
CDR3nt: TGTGCCAGCAGTAACGGTACCTGGGGAACAGGGGCGGACACTGAAGCTTTCTTT
CDR3aa: CASSNGTWGTGADTEAFF

abundance: NA
v_gene: TRBV6-1
j_gene: TRBJ1-2
d_gene: NA
CDR3nt: TGTGCCAGCAGTGAAGGGCTGACCCGGGGTGGCTACACCTTC
CDR3aa: CASSEGLTRGGYTF

abundance: few
v_gene: TRBV4-3
j_gene: TRBJ2-7
d_gene: TRBD2
CDR3nt: TGCGCCAGCAGCCAAGACTGGGGAGGCGGGGGGGCCTACGAGCAGTACTTC
CDR3aa: CASSQDWGGGGAYEQYF

abundance: many
v_gene: TRBV19
j_gene: TRBJ1-1
d_gene: NA
CDR3nt: TGTGCCAGTAGTATAGATCCGGGCAGAACTGAAGCTTTCTTT
CDR3aa: CASSIDPGRTEAFF

abundance: NA
v_gene: TRBV14
j_gene: TRBJ2-5
d_gene: TRBD2
CDR3nt: TGTGCCAGCTCACCACGGAGCGGGGTGGGAGAGACCCAGTACTTC
CDR3aa: CASSPRSGVGETQYF

abundance: many
v_gene: TRBV20-1
j_gene: TRBJ2-7
d_gene: TRBD2
CDR3nt: TGCAGTGCTAGAGAATCGACTAGCCTACCTCCCTACGAGCAGTACTTC
CDR3aa: CSARESTSLPPYEQYF